A selection of T cell receptor beta chains follows, all from one sample in a study of cytomegalovirus exposure and HLA in healthy donors. Generated by immunoSEQ multiplex PCR, the TCRdb table keeps only in-frame clones and is missing some. The sample lists around 110,000 clones; roughly 80% were seen once. Sequences were obtained from PBMCs. These receptors all come from a man between 25 and 39 years old in good health and CMV-seropositive. The conserved cysteine and the conserved F or W are not part of the CDR3 here. D genes are given only for firm matches. Clone size is stated in some rows and not others, as once, few, many or a class when expanded.

J gene | CDR3 length | clone size | V gene | D gene | CDR3 protein
TRBJ2-7 | 12 | . | TRBV10-3 | TRBD2 | AISVKRGAYEQY
TRBJ1-6 | 12 | . | TRBV10-3 | TRBD1 | AISRQGARSPLH
TRBJ1-6 | 14 | . | TRBV2 | . | ASSELGHLNNSPLH
TRBJ1-4 | 13 | few | TRBV25-1 | . | ASSLPGHRNEKLF
TRBJ2-7 | 11 | . | TRBV2 | . | ASSEMGFYEQY
TRBJ2-3 | 12 | few | TRBV6-1 | TRBD1 | ASRGQGDTDTQY
TRBJ2-7 | 14 | . | TRBV4-2 | TRBD2 | ASSQEESGGIYEQY
TRBJ1-4 | 13 | . | TRBV7-9 | . | ASSLTDTSNEKLF
TRBJ2-1 | 10 | . | TRBV7-9 | TRBD2 | ASRREVGEQF
TRBJ2-1 | 13 | . | TRBV30 | . | AWSGHLPSYNEQF
TRBJ1-5 | 16 | . | TRBV5-1 | TRBD1 | ASSSQPGTGDYNQPQH
TRBJ2-3 | 13 | . | TRBV30 | . | AWSRQASSTDTQY
TRBJ2-7 | 10 | . | TRBV2 | TRBD2 | AGERGPYEQY
TRBJ1-2 | 14 | . | TRBV6-6 | TRBD1 | ASRSTGVLTNYGYT
TRBJ1-2 | 13 | few | TRBV11-3 | . | ASSPYTGRGRGYT
TRBJ1-1 | 13 | . | TRBV5-1 | . | ASSLDGLRGTEAF
TRBJ1-2 | 12 | few | TRBV18 | . | ASSPRSADYGYT
. | 13 | . | TRBV7-8 | . | ASSLVDTYSYEQY
TRBJ1-1 | 14 | . | TRBV13 | . | ASSIKLWGENTEAF
TRBJ2-5 | 11 | . | TRBV29-1 | TRBD2 | SVELGAGETQY
TRBJ1-2 | 12 | . | TRBV10-3 | TRBD1 | AISGGTGRYGYT
TRBJ1-5 | 12 | . | TRBV6-1 | . | AGSEREGNQPQH
TRBJ2-7 | 17 | . | TRBV7-8 | TRBD2 | ASSPSLGTSGGRAYEQY
TRBJ1-2 | 11 | . | TRBV7-9 | . | ASSLASYYGYT
TRBJ2-5 | 12 | . | TRBV11-2 | . | ASSPSGGGETQY
TRBJ2-3 | 12 | . | TRBV6-5 | . | ASSYSLRTDTQY
TRBJ2-3 | 14 | . | TRBV5-4 | TRBD1 | ASSLPYGQGTDTQY
TRBJ2-1 | 11 | . | TRBV6-5 | . | ASRLPGAAEQF